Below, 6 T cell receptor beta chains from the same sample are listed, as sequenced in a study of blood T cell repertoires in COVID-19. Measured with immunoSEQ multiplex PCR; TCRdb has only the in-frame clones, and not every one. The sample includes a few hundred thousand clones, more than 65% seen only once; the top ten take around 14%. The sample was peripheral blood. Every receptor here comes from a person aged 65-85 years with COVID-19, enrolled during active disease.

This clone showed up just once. The CDR3: CASIPAGVDTQYF. As DNA, the CDR3 is TGTGCCAGCATACCCGCGGGAGTTGATACGCAGTATTTT. V gene TRBV25-1 combines with J gene TRBJ2-3; 7 positions match TRBD2. Germline V gene lookup returns CDR1 MGHDK and CDR2 SYGVNS. This CDR3 has 13 amino acids. Trimming removed 7 bases from V and 6 bases from J; junction bases left unmatched: 7. Full variable domain (rest looked up from reference TRBV25-1 and TRBJ2-3): EADIYQTPRYLVIGTGKKITLECSQTMGHDKMYWYQQDPGMELHLIHYSYGVNSTEKGDLSSESTVSRIRTEHFPLTLESARPSHTSQYLCASIPAGVDTQYFGPGTRLTVL.

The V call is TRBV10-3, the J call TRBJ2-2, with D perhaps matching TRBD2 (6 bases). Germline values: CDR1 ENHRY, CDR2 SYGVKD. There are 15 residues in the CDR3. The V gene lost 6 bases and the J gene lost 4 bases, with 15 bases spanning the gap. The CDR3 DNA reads TGTGCCATCAGCGACGGAGGGACTCCCACCGGGGAGCTGTTTTTT. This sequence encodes CAISDGGTPTGELFF.

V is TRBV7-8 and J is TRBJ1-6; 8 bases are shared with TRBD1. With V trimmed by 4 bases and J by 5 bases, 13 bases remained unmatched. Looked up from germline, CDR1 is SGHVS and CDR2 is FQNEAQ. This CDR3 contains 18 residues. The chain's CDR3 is CASSSNIGTGRDNSPLHF. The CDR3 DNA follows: TGTGCCAGCAGCTCCAACATCGGGACAGGTCGGGATAATTCACCCCTCCACTTT.

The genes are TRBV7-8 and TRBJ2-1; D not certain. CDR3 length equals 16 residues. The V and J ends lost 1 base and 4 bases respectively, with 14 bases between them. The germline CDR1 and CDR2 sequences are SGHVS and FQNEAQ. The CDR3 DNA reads TGTGCCAGCAGCTTAGTAGCTAACCGGCGGTACAATGAGCAGTTCTTC. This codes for CASSLVANRRYNEQFF.

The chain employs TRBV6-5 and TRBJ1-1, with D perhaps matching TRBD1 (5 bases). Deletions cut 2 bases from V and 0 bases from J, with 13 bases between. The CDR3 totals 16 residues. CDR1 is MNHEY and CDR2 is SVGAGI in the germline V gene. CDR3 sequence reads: CASSYVSGTLNTEAFF. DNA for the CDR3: TGTGCCAGCAGTTACGTATCAGGGACTTTGAACACTGAAGCTTTCTTT.

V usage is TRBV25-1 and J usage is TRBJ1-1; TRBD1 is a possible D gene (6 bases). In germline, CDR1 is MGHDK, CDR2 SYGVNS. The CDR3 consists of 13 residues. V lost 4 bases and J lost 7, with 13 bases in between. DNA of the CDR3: TGTGCCAGCAGTGCGGGGGGCTGGTTTGAAGCTTTCTTT. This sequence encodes CASSAGGWFEAFF.